This record looks at one TCR beta chain sequence and its context. Antigen specificity is unknown. The data belong to a study of T cells in localized non-small cell lung cancer. Study findings and constraints: Measurement of T cell clonality placed uninvolved adjacent lung highest, above the level in tumor. Adjacent lung held a median roughly 50 of the top 100 tumor clones. Tumor samples were not multi-region, leaving intratumor heterogeneity unexcluded. Greater T cell density in blood accompanied longer overall survival.

Libraries were prepared by immunoSEQ multiplex PCR; TCRdb keeps only in-frame clonotypes and omits some of them. The repertoire holds about 24,000 clones, with about 90% as singletons. There are 17 residues in the CDR3. Germline CDR1 LNHNV, CDR2 YYDKDF (reference sequence). V lost 0 bases and J lost 0, with 11 bases in between. This sequence originates from a male donor older than 55 with stage I squamous cell lung carcinoma. The material was peripheral blood, obtained before any cancer treatment. The chain has TRBV15 and TRBJ2-2; D gene uncertain. The CDR3 here is CATSRDRRSANTGELFF. In nucleotides, the CDR3 is TGTGCCACCAGCAGAGACCGGAGATCCGCGAACACCGGGGAGCTGTTTTTT. Combining the CDR3 with reference TRBV15 and TRBJ2-2 gives the whole variable domain DAMVIQNPRYQVTQFGKPVTLSCSQTLNHNVMYWYQQKSSQAPKLLFHYYDKDFNNEADTPDNFQSRRPNTSFCFLDIRSPGLGDTAMYLCATSRDRRSANTGELFFGEGSRLTVL.